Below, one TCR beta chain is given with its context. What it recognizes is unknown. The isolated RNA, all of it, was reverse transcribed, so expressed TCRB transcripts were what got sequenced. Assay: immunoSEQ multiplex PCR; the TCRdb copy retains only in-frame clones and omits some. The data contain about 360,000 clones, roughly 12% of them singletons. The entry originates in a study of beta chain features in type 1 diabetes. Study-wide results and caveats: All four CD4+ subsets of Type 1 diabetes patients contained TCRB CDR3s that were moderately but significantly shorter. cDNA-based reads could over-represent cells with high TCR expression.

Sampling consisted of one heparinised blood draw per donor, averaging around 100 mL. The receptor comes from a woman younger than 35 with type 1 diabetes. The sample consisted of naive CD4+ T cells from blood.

The CDR3 loop is CASSFKRAGELFF. In nucleotides, the CDR3 is TGTGCCAGCAGTTTTAAGAGGGCCGGGGAGCTGTTTTTT. This chain uses TRBV13 with TRBJ2-2, with D perhaps matching TRBD2 (5 bases). Looked up from germline, CDR1 is PRHDT and CDR2 is FYEKMQ (reference sequence). The CDR3 covers 13 residues. The germline V and J ends were trimmed by 6 bases and 6 bases, with 11 bases remaining between them.